A single sample gave rise to the 15 T cell receptor beta chains below, sequenced in a study of cytotoxic CD8 clonotypes in ibrutinib-treated CLL. Using immunoSEQ multiplex PCR, the repertoire was profiled, and TCRdb retains in-frame clones only, with some absent. The data show about 140,000 clones, more than 75% seen once. Material: PBMCs, obtained after 36 months of ibrutinib treatment. The origin of the receptors is a human donor with chronic lymphocytic leukemia.

This sequence joins TRBV5-6 and TRBJ1-1; 7 bases agree with TRBD1. Germline V lookup: CDR1 SGHDT, CDR2 YYEEEE. This CDR3 has 14 amino acids. With 2 bases clipped from V and 10 bases from J, the junction kept 11 bases outside the gene matches. The DNA of the CDR3 is TGTGCCAGCAGCTTTCAGGGGGTCCCTCAGGGAGCTTTCTTT. Translated, it gives CASSFQGVPQGAFF.

V is TRBV2 and J is TRBJ2-4; D tentatively reads TRBD1 or TRBD2 (5 bases each). Germline-derived CDR1 and CDR2 are SNHLY and FYNNEI. V was clipped by 2 bases and J by 0 bases, with 29 bases between them. The CDR3 length is 22 residues. In DNA form, the CDR3 reads TGTGCCAGCAGTGAAAAGACCCGGGGCCTGACCCTCCCCAATTTAGCCAAAAACATTCAGTACTTC. Translation: CASSEKTRGLTLPNLAKNIQYF.

The J gene is TRBJ1-3, the V gene TRBV4-1, with D maybe TRBD1 (5 bases). Germline CDR1 MGHRA, CDR2 YSYEKL. This CDR3 comprises 15 residues. V gave up 5 bases and J gave up 8 bases, with 19 bases separating them. DNA for the CDR3: TGCGCCAGCAGCTACCCTGCGGGGGGAACAGACACCATATATTTT. Translated, it gives CASSYPAGGTDTIYF.

The V and J genes are TRBV11-3 and TRBJ2-7, with D possibly TRBD1 on 6 matching bases. Germline V gene lookup returns CDR1 SGHNT and CDR2 YENEEA. This CDR3 is 12 amino acids long. V lost 6 bases and J 4 bases, leaving 10 bases between the germline ends. The CDR3 sequence: CASSYQGYEQYF. The CDR3 DNA reads TGTGCCAGCAGTTACCAGGGGTACGAGCAGTACTTC.

The genes are TRBV7-9 and TRBJ1-6; 9 nucleotides agree with TRBD1. Germline V gene sequence: CDR1 SEHNR, CDR2 FQNEAQ (reference sequence). After removal of 8 bases from V and 1 base from J, the junction contained 9 bases not matched to a gene. The CDR3 length is 17 residues. CDR3 region: CASEDQQGASYNSPLHF. DNA of the CDR3: TGTGCCAGCGAAGATCAACAGGGGGCATCCTATAATTCACCCCTCCACTTT.

J is TRBJ2-3 and V is TRBV7-7; no reliable D call. Trimming removed 5 bases from V and 4 bases from J, with 7 bases in between. Germline CDR1 and CDR2: SSHAT and FNYEAQ (reference sequence). This CDR3 is 12 amino acids long. CDR3 loop: CASSPNSDTQYF. The CDR3 nucleotides read TGTGCCAGCAGCCCCAATTCAGATACGCAGTATTTT.

This chain links TRBV7-9 with TRBJ1-1; TRBD1 aligns across 8 bases. This CDR3 contains 15 residues. The J segment lost 5 bases and the V segment lost 5 bases, leaving 10 bases of the junction unmatched. Germline CDR1 reads SEHNR; CDR2 reads FQNEAQ (reference sequence). The CDR3 is CASSPDRGSRTEAFF. CDR3 sequence (DNA): TGTGCCAGCAGCCCCGACAGGGGAAGTCGAACTGAAGCTTTCTTT.

This rearrangement joins TRBV30 to TRBJ2-7; TRBD1 aligns across 8 bases. The CDR3 contains 14 residues. V lost 0 bases, J lost 8 bases, and 9 bases stayed unmatched. Looked up from germline, CDR1 is GTSNPN and CDR2 is SVGIG (reference sequence). CDR3 residues: CAWSVTGAGGKQYF. Written as DNA, the CDR3 is TGTGCCTGGAGTGTAACGGGGGCAGGGGGCAAGCAGTACTTC.

The CDR3 DNA is TGTGCCAGCAGCTTGATTCTCGGGGGGCCGTTCTCCTACAATGAGCAGTTCTTC. As protein: CASSLILGGPFSYNEQFF. The chain combines TRBV5-6 with TRBJ2-1, with D possibly TRBD2 on 7 matching bases. This CDR3 spans 18 amino acids. V was pared by 1 base and J by 0 bases, with 17 bases between. Germline assignment: CDR1 SGHDT and CDR2 YYEEEE.

The V and J genes are TRBV28 and TRBJ1-2; the D is unclear. Germline CDR1 and CDR2: MDHEN and SYDVKM. Trimming took off 3 bases at V and 5 bases at J, with 7 bases between the two ends. The CDR3 length is 12 residues. The CDR3 loop is CASSLPGYGYTF. The CDR3 DNA sequence: TGTGCCAGCAGTTTGCCTGGGTATGGCTACACCTTC.

V and J are TRBV2 and TRBJ1-1; D is uncertain. The V gene's germline CDR1 is SNHLY and CDR2 FYNNEI. Trimming removed 4 bases from V and 6 bases from J, with 18 bases in between. The CDR3 runs to 15 residues. The CDR3 region has the DNA TGTGCCAGCAGTGGGGTTTGGGCGCGTCACTCTGAAGCTTTCTTT. Its protein is CASSGVWARHSEAFF.

V gene TRBV5-1 combines with J gene TRBJ1-4, with TRBD1 as a possible D gene (5 bases). The CDR3 totals 14 residues. V lost 7 bases and J lost 3, with 13 bases in between. Looked up from germline, CDR1 is SGHRS and CDR2 is YFSETQ. DNA for the CDR3: TGCGCCAGCGGAGGGGATGGGTCTAATGAAAAACTGTTTTTT. Translating it yields CASGGDGSNEKLFF.

This chain links TRBV11-2 with TRBJ2-2; TRBD2 is a possible D gene (6 bases). Germline lookup yields CDR1 SGHAT and CDR2 FQNNGV. V dropped 11 bases and J dropped 1 base, with 11 bases sitting between them. The CDR3 runs 13 residues. CDR3 sequence reads: CAGEGLNTGELFF. The CDR3 DNA sequence: TGTGCCGGTGAGGGACTGAACACCGGGGAGCTGTTTTTT.

This clone was observed once. V is TRBV9 and J is TRBJ1-1, with no clear D. Per germline, CDR1 SGDLS and CDR2 YYNGEE. Trimming stripped 0 bases from V and 5 bases from J, with 14 bases between. The CDR3 length is 15 residues. This CDR3 reads CASSVVPDPTTEAFF. The DNA of the CDR3 is TGTGCCAGCAGCGTAGTTCCGGATCCGACGACTGAAGCTTTCTTT.

The chain employs TRBV9 and TRBJ1-6; maybe TRBD1 (6 bases). Trimming took 5 bases from V and 10 from J, leaving 16 bases between them. The CDR3 loop spans 14 amino acids. The germline V gene has CDR1 SGDLS and CDR2 YYNGEE. In nucleotides, the CDR3 is TGTGCCAGCAGTGCGGGACACTCCGGCTCACCCCTCCACTTT. This codes for CASSAGHSGSPLHF.